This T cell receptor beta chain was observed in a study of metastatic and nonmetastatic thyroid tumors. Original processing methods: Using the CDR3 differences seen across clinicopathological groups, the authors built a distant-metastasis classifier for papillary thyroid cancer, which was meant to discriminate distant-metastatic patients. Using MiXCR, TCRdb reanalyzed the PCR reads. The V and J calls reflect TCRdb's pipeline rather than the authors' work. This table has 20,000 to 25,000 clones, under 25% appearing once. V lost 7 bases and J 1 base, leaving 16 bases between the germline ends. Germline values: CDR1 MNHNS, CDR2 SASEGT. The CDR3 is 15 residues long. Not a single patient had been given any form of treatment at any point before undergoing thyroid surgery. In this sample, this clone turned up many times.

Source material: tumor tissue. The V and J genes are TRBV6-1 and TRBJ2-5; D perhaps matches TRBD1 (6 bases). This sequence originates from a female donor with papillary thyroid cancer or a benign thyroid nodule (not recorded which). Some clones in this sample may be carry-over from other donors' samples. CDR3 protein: CASTRTVLSQETQYF. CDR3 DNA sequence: TGTGCCAGCACAAGGACAGTCCTCTCCCAAGAGACCCAGTACTTC.